These 17 T cell receptor beta chains were all obtained from the same sample, sequenced in a study of shared clonotypes between healthy human individuals. Repertoires were generated with immunoSEQ multiplex PCR, while TCRdb's copy carries only in-frame clones and drops some. The repertoire holds some 1,100,000 clones, with around three quarters as singletons. Sequencing was done on a sample of memory CD4+ T cells from PBMCs. Described subset: CD45RA-negative fraction. Receptors were obtained from a man aged 18-30 years in good health. Some clones in this sample may be carry-over from other donors' samples.

The V call is TRBV9, the J call TRBJ2-1; possibly TRBD1 for D (5 bases). V shed 4 bases and J shed 6 bases, with 17 bases lying between them. CDR1 and CDR2 from the germline V gene are SGDLS and YYNGEE. This CDR3 is built from 15 residues. The chain's CDR3 is CASSTARASVNEQFF. As DNA, the CDR3 is TGTGCCAGCAGCACCGCCAGGGCATCGGTCAATGAGCAGTTCTTC.

Concerning this clone itself: Other DNA sequences in the same sample also yield this CDR3. The chain uses TRBV11-2 and TRBJ1-3; D not resolved. This CDR3 has 13 residues. Germline assignment: CDR1 SGHAT and CDR2 FQNNGV. V lost 2 bases and J 3 bases, leaving 5 bases between the germline ends. The chain's CDR3 is CASSLSLGNTIYF. DNA of the CDR3: TGTGCCAGCAGCTTAAGCCTTGGAAACACCATATATTTT. Supplemented by reference TRBV11-2 and TRBJ1-3, the full variable domain reads EAGVAQSPRYKIIEKRQSVAFWCNPISGHATLYWYQQILGQGPKLLIQFQNNGVVDDSQLPKDRFSAERLKGVDSTLKIQPAKLEDSAVYLCASSLSLGNTIYFGEGSWLTVV.

A single count supports this clone. The gene calls are TRBV19 and TRBJ2-6; D is unresolved. Trimming took off 9 bases at V and 0 bases at J, with 12 bases between the two ends. Germline V gene sequence: CDR1 LNHDA, CDR2 SQIVND (reference sequence). This CDR3 has 15 residues. This chain's CDR3 is CASNVARSGANVLTF. In DNA, the CDR3 is TGTGCCAGCAACGTCGCGCGCTCTGGGGCCAACGTCCTGACTTTC.

The chain combines TRBV7-3 with TRBJ2-1; TRBD2 matches 7 bases. This CDR3 region has 16 residues. The V gene end was trimmed by 1 base and the J gene end by 10 bases; junction bases not matched to a gene: 13. The germline CDR1 and CDR2 sequences are SGHTA and FQGTGA. The CDR3 DNA sequence: TGTGCCAGCAGCTTAATGGGTAGCGGGCTAAGGTTCGAGCAGTTCTTC. Its translation: CASSLMGSGLRFEQFF.

V is TRBV15 and J is TRBJ2-1; D possibly uses TRBD1 or TRBD2 (6 bases each). Per the germline V gene, CDR1 is LNHNV and CDR2 is YYDKDF (reference sequence). The length of the CDR3 is 16 residues. V lost 5 bases and J 6 bases, leaving 20 bases between the germline ends. The CDR3 DNA is TGTGCCACCAGCCTGCGGGGACACACCCTGGGCAATGAGCAGTTCTTC. Translating gives CATSLRGHTLGNEQFF. The whole variable domain, filled in from reference TRBV15 and TRBJ2-1, reads DAMVIQNPRYQVTQFGKPVTLSCSQTLNHNVMYWYQQKSSQAPKLLFHYYDKDFNNEADTPDNFQSRRPNTSFCFLDIRSPGLGDTAMYLCATSLRGHTLGNEQFFGPGTRLTVL.

The J gene is TRBJ2-7, the V gene TRBV2; D perhaps matches TRBD1 (5 bases). This CDR3 spans 12 amino acids. In germline, CDR1 is SNHLY, CDR2 FYNNEI. V was pared by 6 bases and J by 3 bases, with 9 bases between. The CDR3 protein is CASSQGNYEQYF. CDR3 coding DNA: TGTGCCAGCAGCCAGGGTAACTACGAGCAGTACTTC.

This chain uses TRBV7-8 with TRBJ1-2; TRBD1 aligns across 9 bases. The germline CDR1 and CDR2 sequences are SGHVS and FQNEAQ. After removal of 5 bases from V and 8 bases from J, the junction contained 9 bases not matched to a gene. The CDR3 sequence is 14 residues long. The CDR3 DNA reads TGTGCCAGCAGCGTAATGGGACAGGGACAAGGCTACACCTTC. This translates into CASSVMGQGQGYTF.

This chain joins TRBV5-4 and TRBJ2-5; 10 bases line up with TRBD1. The CDR3 totals 17 residues. The germline CDR1 and CDR2 sequences are SGHNT and YYREEE (reference sequence). The J segment lost 7 bases and the V segment lost 0 bases, leaving 12 bases of the junction unmatched. The CDR3 spells CASSLGSPGTGVGTQYF. The CDR3 nucleotides read TGTGCCAGCAGCTTGGGGTCTCCCGGGACAGGGGTCGGGACCCAGTACTTC.

This clone was counted a few times. V is TRBV10-3 and J is TRBJ1-1; unclear D gene. The ends were cut back, 6 bases at V and 5 bases at J, with 16 bases in the middle. This CDR3 spans 14 amino acids. Germline CDR1 is ENHRY and CDR2 is SYGVKD. The CDR3 nucleotides read TGTGCCATCAGCCAGCCTAGTTTGGGGACTGAAGCTTTCTTT. Translated: CAISQPSLGTEAFF.

The rearrangement uses TRBV2 and TRBJ2-3, with D maybe TRBD1 (5 bases). The CDR3 spans 15 residues. V gave up 3 bases and J gave up 3 bases, with 13 bases separating them. Germline values: CDR1 SNHLY, CDR2 FYNNEI. The CDR3 DNA follows: TGTGCCAGCAGTGACAGGGTTCACCTGACAGATACGCAGTATTTT. Protein sequence: CASSDRVHLTDTQYF.

This clone was observed a single time. The rearrangement links TRBV19 to TRBJ2-2; the D gene is possibly TRBD1 (6 bases). The V end was cut by 10 bases, the J end by 1 base, with 16 bases between. In germline, CDR1 is LNHDA, CDR2 SQIVND (reference sequence). There are 15 residues in the CDR3. This CDR3 is CATIPRGQNTGELFF. The CDR3 coding sequence is TGTGCCACGATCCCCCGGGGACAGAACACCGGGGAGCTGTTTTTT. The full variable domain, completed using reference TRBV19 and TRBJ2-2, is DGGITQSPKYLFRKEGQNVTLSCEQNLNHDAMYWYRQDPGQGLRLIYYSQIVNDFQKGDIAEGYSVSREKKESFPLTVTSAQKNPTAFYLCATIPRGQNTGELFFGEGSRLTVL.

The rearrangement joins TRBV28 to TRBJ2-7; D uncertain. V lost 9 bases and J 6 bases, leaving 3 bases between the germline ends. Germline assignment: CDR1 MDHEN and CDR2 SYDVKM. The CDR3 runs to 8 residues. CDR3 in amino acids: CASGEQYF. The CDR3 DNA reads TGTGCCAGTGGCGAGCAGTACTTC.

This chain connects TRBV5-1 to TRBJ2-1; TRBD1 matches 9 bases. Germline V CDR1 and CDR2: SGHRS, YFSETQ. The length of the CDR3 is 18 residues. The V segment lost 1 base and the J segment 3 bases; nucleotides outside the gene matches: 11. CDR3 region: CASSLRALGQGYYNEQFF. In DNA, the CDR3 is TGCGCCAGCAGCTTGAGGGCCCTTGGACAGGGGTACTACAATGAGCAGTTCTTC. The full variable domain, in which reference TRBV5-1 and TRBJ2-1 provide the parts outside the CDR3, is KAGVTQTPRYLIKTRGQQVTLSCSPISGHRSVSWYQQTPGQGLQFLFEYFSETQRNKGNFPGRFSGRQFSNSRSEMNVSTLELGDSALYLCASSLRALGQGYYNEQFFGPGTRLTVL.

The rearrangement joins TRBV5-6 to TRBJ2-5; possibly TRBD1 or TRBD2 for D (5 bases each). V was clipped by 4 bases and J by 4 bases, with 11 bases between them. The V gene's germline CDR1 is SGHDT and CDR2 YYEEEE. The CDR3 loop spans 13 amino acids. CDR3 bases: TGTGCCAGCAGCCCGGGGCCGCTAGAGACCCAGTACTTC. Amino acids: CASSPGPLETQYF.

The rearrangement links TRBV5-1 to TRBJ1-2, with D maybe TRBD1 (5 bases). The CDR3 is 13 amino acids. V was pared by 4 bases and J by 1 base, with 8 bases between. The germline V gene has CDR1 SGHRS and CDR2 YFSETQ. CDR3 DNA sequence: TGCGCCAGCAGCGCGGGGGGTAACTATGGCTACACCTTC. Residues: CASSAGGNYGYTF.

The J gene is TRBJ1-1, the V gene TRBV4-2, with 11 positions matching TRBD1. This CDR3 has 19 residues. The V gene end was trimmed by 0 bases and the J gene end by 1 base; junction bases not matched to a gene: 10. CDR1 LGHNA and CDR2 YNFKEQ come from the germline V gene. CDR3: CASSQEVRTGGDRNTEAFF. For the CDR3, the DNA is TGTGCCAGCAGCCAAGAGGTTAGGACAGGGGGCGATCGGAACACTGAAGCTTTCTTT.

The chain links TRBV2 to TRBJ1-3; TRBD1 matches at 9 bases. CDR3 length: 14 amino acids. Germline lookup yields CDR1 SNHLY and CDR2 FYNNEI. Losses at the gene ends were 8 bases for V and 0 bases for J; bases not matched to a gene: 2. For the CDR3, the DNA is TGTGCCAGCGTACAGGGGGCCTCTGGAAACACCATATATTTT. This encodes CASVQGASGNTIYF.